Listed below are T cell receptor beta chains from one sample, sequenced in a study of CD8 T cells in ankylosing spondylitis. Each CDR3 protein is one row after TCRdb ran MiXCR on the 5' RACE reads. The profile shows 700,000 to 850,000 distinct CDR3 sequences, around 11% of them singletons. What was sequenced was blood, either unsorted or a sorted T cell fraction (not recorded which). The source of these receptors is a male donor with ankylosing spondylitis. Both conserved end residues are part of each CDR3.

TRBJ2-5 | TRBV20-1 | CSAAFGGAETQYF
TRBJ2-6 | TRBV7-2 | CASSLVSVLTF
TRBJ2-3 | TRBV2 | CASSTESTDTQYF
TRBJ2-3 | TRBV15 | CATSSKGLAGRDTQYF
TRBJ1-2 | TRBV5-1 | CASSLASAIGGYTF
TRBJ1-2 | TRBV29-1 | CSVEGQGNGYTF
TRBJ1-5 | TRBV10-3 | CAIREGNQPQHF
TRBJ2-7 | TRBV5-1 | CASSLEPGQNYEQYF
TRBJ2-2 | TRBV10-3 | CAISATPSRSNTGELFF
TRBJ1-2 | TRBV25-1 | CASSGRDSGYYGYTF
TRBJ2-5 | TRBV4-3 | CASSLLTGTGETQYF
TRBJ2-7 | TRBV7-2 | CASRYGRGSSYEQYF
TRBJ2-3 | TRBV29-1 | CSALARLLTDTQYF
TRBJ2-1 | TRBV28 | CASIPPGVREQFF
TRBJ2-3 | TRBV5-1 | CASSPGTGGFTDTQYF
TRBJ2-7 | TRBV7-6 | CASSLRREGPYEQYF
TRBJ2-3 | TRBV29-1 | CSARRQLTDTQYF
TRBJ1-1 | TRBV29-1 | CSVEVPGRDWGKAFF
TRBJ1-5 | TRBV12-3/TRBV12-4 | CASSPDRGGNQPQHF
TRBJ2-5 | TRBV3-1 | CASSQTGMETQYF
TRBJ2-7 | TRBV6-5 | CASSSRRLAEPYEQYF
TRBJ2-5 | TRBV7-2 | CASSPFLQGTQYF
TRBJ1-2 | TRBV20-1 | CSGHRLSSGGYTF
TRBJ2-7 | TRBV18 | CASSYGTGFEQYF
TRBJ2-3 | TRBV6-1 | CASSRLSSTDTQYF
TRBJ2-7 | TRBV4-3 | CASSQDTRYEQYF
TRBJ2-5 | TRBV7-2 | CASRISRQETQYF
TRBJ1-4 | TRBV6-5 | CASSYGFGVGEKLFF
TRBJ2-7 | TRBV29-1 | CSAALADRRSSYEQYF
TRBJ1-1 | TRBV4-3 | CASSQDLGSEAFF
TRBJ1-4 | TRBV7-9 | CASSRDRGEKLFF
TRBJ1-2 | TRBV20-1 | CSARTLVGGGYTF
TRBJ2-4 | TRBV4-2 | CASSQYRGANIQYF